This T cell receptor beta chain was obtained from a study of blood T cell repertoires in COVID-19. Whole-study context: Donors in the United States, Italy and Spain gave samples during acute or convalescent COVID-19. T cells, B-cell-depleted T cells, or PBMCs supplied cDNA or gDNA.

Seattle enrolled patients during active infection and tracked them longitudinally. As originally analysed: Amplification with reference gene primers provided the estimates of nucleated cell counts. Measured with immunoSEQ multiplex PCR; TCRdb has only the in-frame clones, and not every one. V, J and clone size were drawn from that table, and D and trimming were deduced from the DNA. The sample has approximately 350,000 clones; 80% to 90% are singletons. Germline CDR1 and CDR2: LGHNA and YNFKEQ. V lost 0 bases and J lost 3, with 17 bases in between. CDR3 size: 18 residues. This clone occurred once. The chain employs TRBV4-2 and TRBJ2-2, with TRBD1 as a possible D gene (5 bases). The sample comprised peripheral blood. This clonotype was obtained from a woman aged 45-60 years with COVID-19, enrolled during active disease. The CDR3 is CASSQDRAGLRDTGELFF. In DNA, the CDR3 is TGTGCCAGCAGCCAAGACAGGGCTGGCCTCAGGGACACCGGGGAGCTGTTTTTT.